The clone carrying this T cell receptor (beta chain) has only one observation. The antigen is unknown. These data are taken from a study of T cell responses to AZD1222 COVID-19 vaccine. Second doses at about 4 or about 12 weeks were pooled. Method: immunoSEQ multiplex PCR; TCRdb's copy keeps in-frame clones and lacks some. Of about 150,000 clones in the sample, roughly nine tenths were seen once. The CDR3 is 16 residues long. Trimming took 4 bases from V and 8 from J; bases not matched to a gene: 14. From germline, CDR1 is SGHDN and CDR2 FVKESK. General study findings and limits: Baseline serostatus was positive in only six AZD1222 recipients. In all cases, repertoires were sampled only after the peak T cell response. Unmutated variant regions are reportedly the target of nearly half of TCRs that are spike-specific.

The source was peripheral blood, collected 28 days after the second AZD1222 dose. This TCR derives from an adult who received the AZD1222 COVID-19 vaccine. The chain recombines TRBV14 with TRBJ2-1; 7 nucleotides match TRBD2. For the CDR3, the DNA is TGTGCCAGCAGCCGAAATGGCGGGAGCATTGAGGATGAGCAGTTCTTC. It is translated as CASSRNGGSIEDEQFF. Filled out from reference TRBV14 and TRBJ2-1, the complete variable domain reads EAGVTQFPSHSVIEKGQTVTLRCDPISGHDNLYWYRRVMGKEIKFLLHFVKESKQDESGMPNNRFLAERTGGTYSTLKVQPAELEDSGVYFCASSRNGGSIEDEQFFGPGTRLTVL.